This T cell receptor (beta chain) was recorded in a study of blood T cell repertoires in COVID-19. Overall study context: Nucleic acid was either cDNA or gDNA, and it came from T cells, B-cell-depleted T cells, or PBMCs.

The table came from immunoSEQ multiplex PCR; TCRdb's copy has only in-frame clones and leaves some out. This table holds roughly 58,000 clones, about 70% found once. The sequenced material came from peripheral blood. The receptor comes from a man aged 45-60 years with active or convalescent COVID-19.

The CDR3 here is CASSTTSETQYF. DNA of the CDR3: TGTGCCAGCTCTACTACGAGCGAGACCCAGTACTTC. The chain combines TRBV5-4 with TRBJ2-5, with D unclear. This CDR3 region has 12 residues. V was shortened by 7 bases and J by 5 bases, with 12 bases between the two germline ends. Germline V gene lookup returns CDR1 SGHNT and CDR2 YYREEE (reference sequence).